These 18 T cell receptor beta chains share one sample of origin, sequenced in a study of cytomegalovirus exposure and HLA in healthy donors. The PCR contained 60 Vbeta and 13 Jbeta primers. The table came from immunoSEQ multiplex PCR; TCRdb's copy has only in-frame clones and leaves some out. The listing contains 150,000 to 200,000 clones. The sequenced material came from PBMCs. The origin of the receptors is a young man in good health and CMV-seronegative.

The rearrangement joins TRBV4-3 to TRBJ2-3; the D is unclear. Germline assignment: CDR1 LGHNA and CDR2 YSLEER. V lost 4 bases and J 5 bases, leaving 19 bases between the germline ends. CDR3 size: 16 residues. The CDR3 DNA is TGCGCCAGCAGCCCCACCTCTGGCTGGCCGGGAGATACGCAGTATTTT. Amino acid sequence: CASSPTSGWPGDTQYF.

The genes are TRBV28 and TRBJ1-5; tentatively, D is TRBD1 (6 bases). Trimming shortened V by 2 bases and J by 5 bases, and 13 bases separated the two germline ends. The germline V gene has CDR1 MDHEN and CDR2 SYDVKM. The CDR3 spans 15 residues. This chain's CDR3 is CASSLTGSIDQPQHF. The CDR3 nucleotides read TGTGCCAGCAGTTTAACAGGGAGTATAGATCAGCCCCAGCATTTT. Using reference TRBV28 and TRBJ1-5 for the parts outside the CDR3, the full variable domain is DVKVTQSSRYLVKRTGEKVFLECVQDMDHENMFWYRQDPGLGLRLIYFSYDVKMKEKGDIPEGYSVSREKKERFSLILESASTNQTSMYLCASSLTGSIDQPQHFGDGTRLSIL.

This chain links TRBV19 with TRBJ2-7, with TRBD1 as a possible D gene (6 bases). Per germline, CDR1 LNHDA and CDR2 SQIVND (reference sequence). The CDR3 extends over 13 amino acids. V lost 8 bases, J lost 5 bases, and 16 bases lay in between. The CDR3 region is CASSEAGDDEQYF. The CDR3 DNA follows: TGTGCCAGTTCCGAGGCAGGGGACGACGAGCAGTACTTC.

This sequence joins TRBV28 and TRBJ2-7, with TRBD1 identical over 10 bases. Germline V gene lookup returns CDR1 MDHEN and CDR2 SYDVKM. V was clipped by 5 bases and J by 0 bases; unmatched bases: 7. The CDR3 covers 16 residues. In DNA, the CDR3 is TGTGCCAGCAGTCACGCCGGGACAGGGGACTCCTACGAGCAGTACTTC. This encodes CASSHAGTGDSYEQYF.

The V gene is TRBV5-1, the J gene TRBJ2-5, with D hard to call. This CDR3 spans 14 amino acids. V dropped 4 bases and J dropped 2 bases, with 12 bases sitting between them. Germline lookup yields CDR1 SGHRS and CDR2 YFSETQ. CDR3 amino acids: CASSAAEQQETQYF. DNA of the CDR3: TGCGCCAGCAGCGCGGCCGAGCAGCAAGAGACCCAGTACTTC.

The chain has TRBV7-8 and TRBJ2-7; D may be TRBD1 (5 bases). This CDR3 has 16 residues. V was trimmed by 1 base and J by 6 bases, leaving 19 bases between them. Looked up from germline, CDR1 is SGHVS and CDR2 is FQNEAQ. The DNA of the CDR3 is TGTGCCAGCAGCTTAGAAGCGACAGTCATCAGGGCCGAGCAGTACTTC. Encoded protein: CASSLEATVIRAEQYF.

This chain joins TRBV11-2 and TRBJ2-7; D may be TRBD1 (5 bases). V shed 3 bases and J shed 3 bases, with 6 bases lying between them. This CDR3 spans 12 amino acids. Per germline, CDR1 SGHAT and CDR2 FQNNGV. This chain's CDR3 is CASSLGLYEQYF. The CDR3 region has the DNA TGTGCCAGCAGCTTGGGGCTCTACGAGCAGTACTTC.

The chain has TRBV7-2 and TRBJ1-5; TRBD1 is a possible D gene (5 bases). The CDR3 has 14 amino acids. From germline, CDR1 is SGHTA and CDR2 FQGNSA. V was clipped by 4 bases and J by 4 bases, with 11 bases between them. As DNA, the CDR3 is TGTGCCAGCAGCTGGGGGGTTGGAAATCAGCCCCAGCATTTT. Its translation is CASSWGVGNQPQHF.

V is TRBV19 and J is TRBJ1-4; D ambiguous. Between the trimmed V and J ends, which lost 5 bases and 3 bases, there was a span of 10 bases. The germline V gene has CDR1 LNHDA and CDR2 SQIVND (reference sequence). CDR3 length equals 14 residues. This CDR3 is CASSFFRSNEKLFF. The CDR3 DNA sequence: TGTGCCAGTAGTTTTTTCCGGTCTAATGAAAAACTGTTTTTT.

This chain links TRBV9 with TRBJ1-3, with 8 positions matching TRBD1. Germline CDR1 SGDLS, CDR2 YYNGEE. This CDR3 comprises 16 residues. Losses at the gene ends were 4 bases for V and 4 bases for J; bases not matched to a gene: 10. DNA for the CDR3: TGTGCCAGCAGCCTCCTGGACAGGGAGGACGGAAACACCATATATTTT. This sequence encodes CASSLLDREDGNTIYF. Based on the CDR3 plus reference TRBV9 and TRBJ1-3, the full variable domain is DSGVTQTPKHLITATGQRVTLRCSPRSGDLSVYWYQQSLDQGLQFLIQYYNGEERAKGNILERFSAQQFPDLHSELNLSSLELGDSALYFCASSLLDREDGNTIYFGEGSWLTVV.

Points on this clone: Other DNA sequences in the same sample also yield this CDR3. The genes are TRBV18 and TRBJ1-6; a possible D gene is TRBD1 (5 bases). The CDR3 has 15 residues. V lost 3 bases and J lost 7, with 13 bases in between. Per germline, CDR1 KGHSH and CDR2 LQKENI. The CDR3, as DNA: TGTGCCAGCTCACCTGACAGAGGTTTGAATTCACCCCTCCACTTT. Translated: CASSPDRGLNSPLHF.

The chain joins TRBV7-6 to TRBJ2-5; the D is unclear. Germline-derived CDR1 and CDR2 are SGHVS and FNYEAQ. The CDR3 runs to 14 residues. V was clipped by 1 base and J by 2 bases, with 8 bases between them. CDR3 amino acids: CASSLGPQQETQYF. CDR3 nucleotide sequence: TGTGCCAGCAGCTTAGGCCCCCAGCAAGAGACCCAGTACTTC.

The J gene is TRBJ2-7, the V gene TRBV2; D is unclear. The V gene lost 3 bases and the J gene lost 0 bases, with 3 bases spanning the gap. Germline loops: CDR1 SNHLY, CDR2 FYNNEI. CDR3 length equals 12 residues. The CDR3 region has the DNA TGTGCCAGCAGTGACAACTCCTACGAGCAGTACTTC. Translating gives CASSDNSYEQYF.

The chain is built from TRBV28 and TRBJ2-7, with unresolved D. V lost 3 bases and J lost 2, with 8 bases in between. The germline V gene has CDR1 MDHEN and CDR2 SYDVKM. The CDR3 length is 13 residues. CDR3 amino acids: CASSFHTTYEQYF. CDR3 coding DNA: TGTGCCAGCAGTTTTCACACAACCTACGAGCAGTACTTC.

V usage is TRBV7-2 and J usage is TRBJ1-5; 8 bases map to TRBD1. The CDR3 extends over 13 amino acids. Germline-derived CDR1 and CDR2 are SGHTA and FQGNSA. V lost 4 bases and J lost 6; bases outside the gene matches: 2. CDR3 sequence reads: CASSSDRGQPQHF. CDR3 in DNA: TGTGCCAGCAGCTCCGACAGGGGTCAGCCCCAGCATTTT.

The chain uses TRBV28 and TRBJ2-7; possible D gene TRBD1, 6 bases. Trimming took off 6 bases at V and 2 bases at J, with 14 bases between the two ends. Germline CDR1 and CDR2: MDHEN and SYDVKM. The CDR3 extends over 14 amino acids. This CDR3 is CASSTLQGPYEQYF. DNA of the CDR3: TGTGCCAGCAGCACCCTACAGGGACCCTACGAGCAGTACTTC.

This rearrangement joins TRBV14 to TRBJ2-6; tentative D call: TRBD1 (5 bases). Germline V gene data show CDR1 as SGHDN and CDR2 as FVKESK. V lost 7 bases and J 1 base, leaving 8 bases between the germline ends. CDR3 size: 14 residues. The CDR3 sequence is CASKQGSGANVLTF. The CDR3 region has the DNA TGTGCCAGCAAGCAGGGTTCTGGGGCCAACGTCCTGACTTTC.

The chain couples TRBV6-1 to TRBJ2-2, with 8 bases identical to TRBD1. CDR3 length equals 15 residues. The junction had 6 bases not matched to a gene; V was cut back by 7 bases and J by 2 bases. Looked up from germline, CDR1 is MNHNS and CDR2 is SASEGT. DNA of the CDR3: TGTGCCAGCATTCCACAGGGGGGCAACACCGGGGAGCTGTTTTTT. Translating gives CASIPQGGNTGELFF.